A selection of T cell receptor beta chains follows, all from one sample in a study of beta chain features in type 1 diabetes. Profiled with immunoSEQ multiplex PCR; TCRdb holds only in-frame clones, not every one. The sample has about 390,000 clones; around 10% are singletons. The sequencing input was central memory CD4+ T cells from blood. These receptors originate from a man aged 30 to 45 with type 1 diabetes. CDR3s include the opening cysteine and the closing phenylalanine or tryptophan.

j_call	v_call	cdr3_aa
TRBJ1-1	TRBV2	CASVALGGNTEAFF
TRBJ1-5	TRBV28	CASSDGQGRNQPQHF
TRBJ1-4	TRBV28	CASLGRVYEKLFF
TRBJ2-3	TRBV28	CASSPPGDTQYF
TRBJ1-2	TRBV7-8	CASSSGADRYGYTF
TRBJ2-5	TRBV18	CASSLPTAQETQYF
TRBJ2-2	TRBV4-3	CASSQSPAGSNTGELFF
TRBJ1-1	TRBV5-4	CASSGQRNTEAFF
TRBJ2-2	TRBV7-2	CASRSDRVNTGELFF
TRBJ2-7	TRBV30	CAWSPGRLSTYEQYF
TRBJ1-2	TRBV27	CASSLRVNYGYTF
TRBJ1-2	TRBV4-1	CASSPWAGPDYGYTF
TRBJ2-3	TRBV6-1	CASSVRADTQYF
TRBJ1-1	TRBV18	CASSPASRGRGTEAFF
TRBJ1-2	TRBV5-8	CASSAPGQGHGYTF
TRBJ1-2	TRBV19	CASSILQGISYGYTF
TRBJ2-7	TRBV2	CASSERDRAAYEQYF
TRBJ1-1	TRBV7-2	CASSLGSGGILNTEAFF
TRBJ2-3	TRBV7-2	CASSFSGTGPTDTQYF
TRBJ2-7	TRBV2	CASTPNYEQYF
TRBJ1-1	TRBV10-3	CATKSGILRDTEAFF
TRBJ2-5	TRBV5-5	CASSRRGVGETQYF
TRBJ2-3	TRBV27	CASSPYSTDTQYF
TRBJ2-1	TRBV7-8	CASSLGTSTYNEQFF
TRBJ2-7	TRBV6-5	CASSPAGFHEQYF
TRBJ1-3	TRBV7-2	CASSFQGSNTIYF
TRBJ2-7	TRBV27	CASSFTILAEDYEQYF
TRBJ2-3	TRBV5-4	CASSLVLETDTQYF
TRBJ2-3	TRBV10-3	CAISGGLAGVLDTQYF
TRBJ2-1	TRBV29-1	CSVPASGTSSYNEQFF
TRBJ2-3	TRBV11-1	CASSLAPTTGTGFYTQYF
TRBJ2-1	TRBV9	CASSVDAVVEHEQFF
TRBJ1-1	TRBV7-9	CASSLDSPEAFF
TRBJ1-2	TRBV28	CASSLPGAHYGYTF
TRBJ2-3	TRBV5-1	CASSLIAGDTDTQYF
TRBJ2-1	TRBV7-2	CASSPGTVTYNEQFF
TRBJ2-7	TRBV30	CAWSYGTYSYEQYF
TRBJ2-5	TRBV29-1	CSVEYVGETQYF
TRBJ2-1	TRBV6-1	CASSYGFNNEQFF
TRBJ2-1	TRBV18	CASSPLRPGASSSYNEQFF
TRBJ2-3	TRBV11-2	CASSFSSGGTDTQYF
TRBJ1-5	TRBV6-1	CASNQQVNQPQHF
TRBJ1-2	TRBV5-8	CASSLDSGREFLGYTF
TRBJ1-1	TRBV2	CASSEQVNTEAFF
TRBJ2-1	TRBV5-1	CASSLQGSNNEQFF
TRBJ2-7	TRBV6-1	CASTDGSYEQYF
TRBJ2-1	TRBV28	CASSPNQPSSYNEQFF
TRBJ2-5	TRBV5-4	CASSLGGVQETQYF
TRBJ1-2	TRBV28	CASSYGLYGYTF
TRBJ2-3	TRBV7-2	CASTIRGSPRTDTQYF
TRBJ2-3	TRBV6-5	CASRLSGRAPDTQYF
TRBJ1-2	TRBV10-3	CASKGQGQYGYTF
TRBJ2-1	TRBV7-9	CASSRTSGSYEQFF
TRBJ1-2	TRBV28	CASSLGGYGYTF
-	TRBV6-1	CASSESGHEQYF